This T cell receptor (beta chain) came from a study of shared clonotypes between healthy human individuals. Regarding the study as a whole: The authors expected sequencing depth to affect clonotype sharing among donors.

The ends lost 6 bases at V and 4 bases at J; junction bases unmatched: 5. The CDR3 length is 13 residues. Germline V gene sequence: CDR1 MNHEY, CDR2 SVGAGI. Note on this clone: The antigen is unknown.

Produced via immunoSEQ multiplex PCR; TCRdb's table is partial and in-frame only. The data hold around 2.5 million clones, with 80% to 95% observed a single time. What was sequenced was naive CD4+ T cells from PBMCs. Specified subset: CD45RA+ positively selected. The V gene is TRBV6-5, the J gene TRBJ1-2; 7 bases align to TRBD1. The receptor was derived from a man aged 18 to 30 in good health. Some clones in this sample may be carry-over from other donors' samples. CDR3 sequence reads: CASSLGGAYGYTF. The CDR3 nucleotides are TGTGCCAGCAGCCTAGGGGGCGCCTATGGCTACACCTTC.